This TCR beta chain was captured in a study of blood T cell repertoires in COVID-19. Study information: Samples taken during acute and convalescent COVID-19 were collected in the United States, Italy and Spain.

In the source study's methods: Amplification from reference gene primers served as the basis for estimated nucleated cell counts. Generated by immunoSEQ multiplex PCR, the TCRdb table keeps only in-frame clones and is missing some. Clonal size and the V and J genes are those of that table, whereas D and trimming came from the DNA. The sample has nearly 110,000 clones, 84% seen once. CDR3 length: 14 amino acids. Per germline, CDR1 MNHEY and CDR2 SVGAGI. Trimming at V came to 6 bases and at J to 0 bases, leaving 1 base not matched to a gene. This chain joins TRBV6-5 and TRBJ1-2, with 10 positions matching TRBD1. Material for sequencing was peripheral blood. This TCR came from a woman aged 55 to 70 with acute or convalescent COVID-19. CDR3 residues: CASRGTGANYGYTF. The CDR3, as DNA: TGTGCCAGCAGGGGGACAGGGGCTAACTATGGCTACACCTTC.